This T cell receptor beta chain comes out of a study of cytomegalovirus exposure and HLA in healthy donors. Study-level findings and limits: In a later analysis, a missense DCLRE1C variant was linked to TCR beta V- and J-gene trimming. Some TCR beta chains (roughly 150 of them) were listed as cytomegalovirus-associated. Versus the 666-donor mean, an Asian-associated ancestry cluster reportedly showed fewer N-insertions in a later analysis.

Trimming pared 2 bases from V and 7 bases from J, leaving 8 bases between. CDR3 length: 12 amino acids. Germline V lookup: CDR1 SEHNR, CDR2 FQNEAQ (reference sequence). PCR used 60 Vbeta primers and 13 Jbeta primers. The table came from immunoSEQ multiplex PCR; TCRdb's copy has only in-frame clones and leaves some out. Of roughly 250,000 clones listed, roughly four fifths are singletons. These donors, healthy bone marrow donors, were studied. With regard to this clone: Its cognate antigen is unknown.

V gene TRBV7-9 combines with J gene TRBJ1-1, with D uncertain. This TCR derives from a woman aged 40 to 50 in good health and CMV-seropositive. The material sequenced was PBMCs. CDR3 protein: CASSLKGGEAFF. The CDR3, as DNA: TGTGCCAGCAGCTTAAAAGGAGGTGAAGCTTTCTTT.